The sequence of this TCR beta chain was determined in a study of identical twins. Findings and limits, study-wide: Insertions were fewer in abundant cord blood beta clonotypes, whereas memory repertoires showed none of this pattern.

CDR3 length: 11 residues. Germline-derived CDR1 and CDR2 are SQVTM and ANQGSEA. TCRdb passed the 5' RACE reads through MiXCR, listing each CDR3 protein once. The profile shows approximately 140,000 distinct CDR3 sequences, roughly 3.5% of them singletons. This clonotype has at least ten counts. Antigen: not known. The junction departs from germline at one end; a sequencing error may be responsible. The genes are TRBV29-1 and TRBJ1-4, with TRBD1 identical over 9 bases. Sequenced: memory T cells sorted from blood. This sequence originates from a man younger than 35 in good health. The CDR3 DNA is TGCAGCGTTTCGTCTGGGGACAGGGTCCTTTTT. Protein product: CSVSSGDRVLF.